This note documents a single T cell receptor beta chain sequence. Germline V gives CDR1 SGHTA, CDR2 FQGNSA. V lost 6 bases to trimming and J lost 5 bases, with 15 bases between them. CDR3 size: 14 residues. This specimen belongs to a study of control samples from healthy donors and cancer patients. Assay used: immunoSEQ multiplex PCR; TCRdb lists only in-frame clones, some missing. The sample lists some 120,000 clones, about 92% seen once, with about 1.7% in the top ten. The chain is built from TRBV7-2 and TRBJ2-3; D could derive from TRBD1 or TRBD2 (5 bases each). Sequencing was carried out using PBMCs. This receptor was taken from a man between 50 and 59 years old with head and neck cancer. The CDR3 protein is CASSLRDQKDTQYF. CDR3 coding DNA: TGTGCCAGCAGTCTCCGGGACCAGAAAGATACGCAGTATTTT. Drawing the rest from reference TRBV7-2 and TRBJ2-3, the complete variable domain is GAGVSQSPSNKVTEKGKDVELRCDPISGHTALYWYRQSLGQGLEFLIYFQGNSAPDKSGLPSDRFSAERTGGSVSTLTIQRTQQEDSAVYLCASSLRDQKDTQYFGPGTRLTVL.